Described below is a single TCR beta chain sequence and its context. This may come from a read error, since a much larger clone is one base off. RNA was extracted from whole blood without cell sorting, alongside germline DNA. This specimen comes from a study of tumor-infiltrating lymphocytes in primary liver carcinoma. The V gene's germline CDR1 is SQVTM and CDR2 ANQGSEA. The CDR3 runs to 13 residues. Trimming took 7 bases from V and 2 from J, leaving 15 bases between them. TCR beta cDNA was prepared out of 450 to 500 ng total RNA by means of a constant-region primer. Researchers made the TCR beta libraries by running three nested multiplex PCR rounds with slightly modified ARM-PCR. Both of the initial two PCR rounds ran for approximately 10 cycles and employed TRBV1-TRBV30 forward primers alongside a C-beta reverse primer. Each CDR3 protein gets one entry after TCRdb re-called the multiplex PCR reads with MiXCR. Here the sample spans approximately 300,000 distinct CDR3 sequences, about 60% being singletons.

The source is a man aged 40-50 years with primary liver carcinoma and hepatitis B virus infection. The source material was peripheral blood. The chain uses TRBV29-1 and TRBJ2-7, with a weak D call TRBD2 (5 bases). CDR3 in DNA: TGCAGCGCGACCGGGGATACAGCCTACGAGCAGTACTTC. This translates into CSATGDTAYEQYF.